The table lists the clone carrying this T cell receptor (beta chain) with many counts. The germline gives CDR1 SGHTA, CDR2 FQGNSA. There are 12 residues in the CDR3. V was clipped by 8 bases and J by 9 bases, with 14 bases between them. This record belongs to a study of human T cells and chemical hapten exposure. Study at large: A roughly 2 cm by roughly 2 cm inner upper arm patch received 2% DPC for sensitization.

Individual cDNA molecules received unique molecular identifiers in the library. One entry per CDR3 protein results from TCRdb running MiXCR on the RACE reads. The sample includes some 150,000 distinct CDR3 sequences, approximately 12% seen only once; the top ten take around 1.4%. Time point denoted: patch test 2, 6 weeks after DPC sensitization. Treatment: therapeutic diphenylcyclopropenone sensitization with weekly scalp DPC. Unfractionated whole blood yielded the extracted total RNA. The sequences come from whole blood, collected in connection with sensitization to the hapten diphenylcyclopropenone (DPC). The receptor's source is a woman aged 50 to 60 with alopecia areata. Some clones in this sample may be carry-over from other donors' samples. The rearrangement links TRBV7-2 to TRBJ2-1; the D gene is possibly TRBD1 (5 bases). CDR3 in amino acids: CASHQGSAEQFF. The CDR3 nucleotides read TGTGCCAGCCACCAGGGCTCCGCTGAGCAGTTCTTC.